This T cell receptor beta chain was sequenced during a study of blood T cell repertoires in COVID-19. Study-level background: Acute and convalescent COVID-19 specimens originated in the United States, Italy and Spain. Nucleic acid was either cDNA or gDNA, and it came from T cells, B-cell-depleted T cells, or PBMCs.

CDR3 size: 14 residues. The germline gives CDR1 SGDLS, CDR2 YYNGEE. The V gene lost 3 bases and the J gene lost 5 bases, with 12 bases spanning the gap. Clones were sequenced by immunoSEQ multiplex PCR, and TCRdb holds only the in-frame ones, with some missing. The sample has roughly 200,000 clones, 90% seen once. This TCR was sampled from a man aged 50-59 years with acute or convalescent COVID-19. J is TRBJ1-5 and V is TRBV9; D may be TRBD1 (6 bases). Sequenced sample: peripheral blood. The CDR3 nucleotides read TGTGCCAGCAGCGCGGGGGAGGGGGATCAGCCCCAGCATTTT. This sequence encodes CASSAGEGDQPQHF.